The rows below give T cell receptor beta chains drawn from one sample of a study of technical replicates of blood from a handful of donors. Assay: immunoSEQ multiplex PCR; the TCRdb copy retains only in-frame clones and omits some. Of under 85,000 clones listed, roughly 93% were seen once; the top ten hold less than 0.5%. Specimen: T cells isolated from PBMCs. All receptors derive from a human donor in good health. Each CDR3 is given with its conserved first and last residue. Each record gives: J gene, V gene, D gene, clone size, CDR3 protein, CDR3 DNA. The D gene is left open where the match is weak. Clone sizes are given selectively: once, few, many, or a class where the clone is expanded.

J: TRBJ2-1
V: TRBV6-1
D: TRBD2
size: .
CDR3: CASRTSGRDEQFF
DNA: TGTGCCAGCAGGACTAGCGGGAGGGATGAGCAGTTCTTC

J: TRBJ2-3
V: TRBV19
D: TRBD2
size: .
CDR3: CASSTSGGTDTQYF
DNA: TGTGCCAGTAGTACTAGCGGGGGCACAGATACGCAGTATTTT

J: TRBJ1-1
V: TRBV30
D: TRBD1
size: .
CDR3: CAWTKGQNWNTEAFF
DNA: TGTGCCTGGACTAAGGGACAGAACTGGAACACTGAAGCTTTCTTT

J: TRBJ2-1
V: TRBV14
D: .
size: .
CDR3: CASSQVSGVEQFF
DNA: TGTGCCAGCAGCCAAGTTTCAGGGGTTGAGCAGTTCTTC

J: TRBJ2-5
V: TRBV19
D: .
size: .
CDR3: CASSSQGKTQYF
DNA: TGTGCCAGTAGCTCTCAGGGAAAGACCCAGTACTTC

J: TRBJ2-1
V: TRBV9
D: TRBD2
size: .
CDR3: CASNTAGGHYNEQFF
DNA: TGTGCCAGCAATACAGCGGGAGGACACTACAATGAGCAGTTCTTC

J: TRBJ2-7
V: TRBV30
D: TRBD2
size: .
CDR3: CAWSHSGSYEQYF
DNA: TGTGCCTGGAGCCATAGCGGGAGCTACGAGCAGTACTTC

J: TRBJ2-7
V: TRBV18
D: .
size: .
CDR3: CASSPGQGSYEQYF
DNA: TGTGCCAGCTCACCAGGCCAGGGGTCCTACGAGCAGTACTTC

J: TRBJ2-3
V: TRBV28
D: .
size: once
CDR3: CASSPTTGGGRDTQYF
DNA: TGTGCCAGCAGTCCGACTACAGGGGGGGGTAGAGATACGCAGTATTTT

J: TRBJ2-4
V: TRBV7-9
D: .
size: .
CDR3: CASSPTTIQYF
DNA: TGTGCCAGCAGCCCGACAACGATTCAGTACTTC

J: TRBJ2-7
V: TRBV6-6
D: .
size: once
CDR3: CASSSFQGSYEQYF
DNA: TGTGCCAGCAGTTCCTTCCAGGGGTCCTACGAGCAGTACTTC

J: TRBJ2-5
V: TRBV27
D: .
size: .
CDR3: CASKSHGGVETQYF
DNA: TGTGCCAGCAAGAGTCATGGGGGCGTGGAGACCCAGTACTTC

J: TRBJ2-1
V: TRBV2
D: .
size: .
CDR3: CASSEALTGQSRFF
DNA: TGTGCCAGCAGTGAAGCGCTTACGGGTCAGTCACGGTTCTTC

J: TRBJ2-7
V: TRBV28
D: TRBD2
size: .
CDR3: CASSLGGAGAWDEQYF
DNA: TGTGCCAGCAGTTTGGGTGGGGCGGGAGCATGGGACGAGCAGTACTTC

J: TRBJ2-2
V: TRBV18
D: .
size: .
CDR3: CASSPSRDTGELFF
DNA: TGTGCCAGCTCACCCTCCCGGGACACCGGGGAGCTGTTTTTT

J: TRBJ1-1
V: TRBV5-1
D: .
size: .
CDR3: CASSLWGVKNTEAFF
DNA: TGCGCCAGCAGCTTGTGGGGGGTAAAGAACACTGAAGCTTTCTTT

J: TRBJ1-5
V: TRBV18
D: .
size: .
CDR3: CASSPPGGSNQPQHF
DNA: TGTGCCAGCTCACCGCCCGGGGGTAGCAATCAGCCCCAGCATTTT

J: TRBJ1-2
V: TRBV6-5
D: .
size: .
CDR3: CASSYLRGNNYGYTF
DNA: TGTGCCAGCAGTTACCTCAGGGGTAATAACTATGGCTACACCTTC

J: TRBJ2-3
V: TRBV5-4
D: TRBD1
size: .
CDR3: CASSLSGQLTDTQYF
DNA: TGTGCCAGCAGCTTGTCGGGACAGCTCACAGATACGCAGTATTTT

J: TRBJ2-7
V: TRBV9
D: .
size: .
CDR3: CASSVVGGSGYEQYF
DNA: TGTGCCAGCAGCGTAGTCGGGGGATCTGGCTACGAGCAGTACTTC

J: TRBJ1-2
V: TRBV20-1
D: .
size: .
CDR3: CSAEPGNGYTF
DNA: TGCAGTGCTGAACCGGGGAATGGCTACACCTTC

J: TRBJ2-5
V: TRBV5-1
D: TRBD1
size: .
CDR3: CASSLGQGAETQYF
DNA: TGCGCCAGCAGCTTGGGACAGGGGGCCGAGACCCAGTACTTC

J: TRBJ2-7
V: TRBV10-1
D: .
size: .
CDR3: CASSDDSFSYEQYF
DNA: TGCGCCAGCAGTGACGACAGCTTCTCCTACGAGCAGTACTTC

J: TRBJ1-2
V: TRBV2
D: TRBD1
size: .
CDR3: CASKEQGSWGYGYTF
DNA: TGTGCCAGCAAAGAACAGGGGTCATGGGGCTATGGCTACACCTTC

J: TRBJ1-1
V: TRBV5-1
D: .
size: .
CDR3: CASSFGQGVDGAFF
DNA: TGCGCCAGCAGCTTCGGCCAAGGGGTAGATGGAGCTTTCTTT

J: TRBJ1-3
V: TRBV6-1
D: .
size: .
CDR3: CASSEAAGAGNTIYF
DNA: TGTGCCAGCAGTGAAGCAGCGGGAGCCGGAAACACCATATATTTT

J: TRBJ1-3
V: TRBV15
D: .
size: .
CDR3: CATSRGGSTGNTIYF
DNA: TGTGCCACCAGCAGAGGGGGCAGTACTGGAAACACCATATATTTT

J: TRBJ2-1
V: TRBV7-9
D: .
size: .
CDR3: CASSLGALLSSYNEQFF
DNA: TGTGCCAGCAGCTTAGGTGCGTTGTTAAGCTCCTACAATGAGCAGTTCTTC

J: TRBJ1-4
V: TRBV20-1
D: .
size: .
CDR3: CSVKTVEKLFF
DNA: TGCAGTGTTAAGACAGTAGAAAAACTGTTTTTT

J: TRBJ2-7
V: TRBV13
D: TRBD2
size: once
CDR3: CASSLTSGRRSPYEQYF
DNA: TGTGCCAGCAGCCTCACTAGCGGGAGAAGGTCGCCCTACGAGCAGTACTTC

J: TRBJ2-7
V: TRBV5-4
D: TRBD2
size: .
CDR3: CASSPNLTSGRYHEQYF
DNA: TGTGCCAGCAGCCCCAACCTGACTAGCGGGAGATACCACGAGCAGTACTTC

J: TRBJ1-2
V: TRBV4-3
D: TRBD1
size: .
CDR3: CASSQSTGQNYGYTF
DNA: TGCGCCAGCAGCCAGTCGACAGGGCAAAACTATGGCTACACCTTC

J: TRBJ2-7
V: TRBV7-9
D: TRBD1
size: .
CDR3: CASRNTGQGTPAYEQYF
DNA: TGTGCCAGCAGGAATACCGGACAGGGTACACCAGCCTACGAGCAGTACTTC

J: TRBJ2-7
V: TRBV19
D: .
size: once
CDR3: CASSIPGLSYEQYF
DNA: TGTGCCAGTAGTATCCCGGGACTCTCCTACGAGCAGTACTTC

J: TRBJ2-5
V: TRBV5-6
D: TRBD1
size: .
CDR3: CASSLHTSDRGRLGTQYF
DNA: TGTGCCAGCAGCTTGCACACTTCGGACAGGGGGCGCTTGGGGACCCAGTACTTC

J: TRBJ1-5
V: TRBV12-5
D: TRBD1
size: .
CDR3: CASGTGQGNQPQHF
DNA: TGTGCTAGTGGCACCGGACAGGGGAATCAGCCCCAGCATTTT

J: TRBJ1-5
V: TRBV5-4
D: .
size: .
CDR3: CASSLEGGPQHF
DNA: TGTGCCAGCAGCTTGGAGGGAGGACCCCAGCATTTT

J: TRBJ1-3
V: TRBV7-2
D: .
size: .
CDR3: CASSLARSSSGNTIYF
DNA: TGTGCCAGCAGCTTAGCGCGGTCCAGCTCTGGAAACACCATATATTTT

J: TRBJ2-1
V: TRBV5-6
D: TRBD2
size: .
CDR3: CASSFVGTRMNEQFF
DNA: TGTGCCAGCAGCTTTGTGGGGACTAGGATGAATGAGCAGTTCTTC

J: TRBJ1-1
V: TRBV6-1
D: .
size: .
CDR3: CASTRGWAFF
DNA: TGTGCCAGCACTCGAGGATGGGCTTTCTTT

J: TRBJ1-4
V: TRBV27
D: TRBD1
size: .
CDR3: CASANPGTGYEKLFF
DNA: TGTGCCAGCGCAAATCCCGGGACAGGGTACGAAAAACTGTTTTTT

J: TRBJ2-1
V: TRBV5-6
D: TRBD1
size: .
CDR3: CASSSDRVPYNEQFF
DNA: TGTGCCAGCAGCTCCGACAGGGTCCCTTACAATGAGCAGTTCTTC

J: TRBJ1-3
V: TRBV18
D: .
size: .
CDR3: CASSPGGDRGNTIYF
DNA: TGTGCCAGCTCACCCGGAGGGGATCGTGGAAACACCATATATTTT

J: TRBJ2-7
V: TRBV6-5
D: TRBD2
size: .
CDR3: CASSPGGYEQYF
DNA: TGTGCCAGCAGTCCCGGGGGGTACGAGCAGTACTTC

J: TRBJ2-1
V: TRBV7-9
D: .
size: .
CDR3: CASTWANEQFF
DNA: TGTGCCAGCACGTGGGCCAATGAGCAGTTCTTC

J: TRBJ2-7
V: TRBV10-3
D: TRBD1
size: .
CDR3: CAIRQGDEQYF
DNA: TGTGCCATCAGACAGGGGGACGAGCAGTACTTC

J: TRBJ1-4
V: TRBV11-3
D: TRBD1
size: .
CDR3: CASSLDGQGNEKLFF
DNA: TGTGCCAGCAGCTTAGATGGACAGGGAAATGAAAAACTGTTTTTT

J: TRBJ2-1
V: TRBV5-1
D: TRBD1
size: once
CDR3: CASSLDVAGGNEQFF
DNA: TGCGCCAGCAGCTTGGATGTGGCAGGGGGCAATGAGCAGTTCTTC

J: TRBJ2-7
V: TRBV14
D: TRBD2
size: .
CDR3: CASSLAGKPDEQYF
DNA: TGTGCCAGCAGCCTAGCGGGAAAGCCAGACGAGCAGTACTTC

J: TRBJ1-2
V: TRBV5-6
D: TRBD1
size: .
CDR3: CASSGGQGANYGYTF
DNA: TGTGCCAGCAGCGGCGGACAGGGGGCTAACTATGGCTACACCTTC

J: TRBJ2-6
V: TRBV5-8
D: .
size: .
CDR3: CASSQGQGANVLTF
DNA: TGTGCCAGCAGCCAAGGACAGGGGGCCAACGTCCTGACTTTC

J: TRBJ2-2
V: TRBV19
D: .
size: .
CDR3: CASRGGAENTGELFF
DNA: TGTGCCAGTAGAGGGGGAGCGGAGAACACCGGGGAGCTGTTTTTT

J: TRBJ2-3
V: TRBV27
D: TRBD2
size: .
CDR3: CASSGWRERQGTQYF
DNA: TGTGCCAGCAGTGGGTGGCGGGAGAGACAAGGGACGCAGTATTTT